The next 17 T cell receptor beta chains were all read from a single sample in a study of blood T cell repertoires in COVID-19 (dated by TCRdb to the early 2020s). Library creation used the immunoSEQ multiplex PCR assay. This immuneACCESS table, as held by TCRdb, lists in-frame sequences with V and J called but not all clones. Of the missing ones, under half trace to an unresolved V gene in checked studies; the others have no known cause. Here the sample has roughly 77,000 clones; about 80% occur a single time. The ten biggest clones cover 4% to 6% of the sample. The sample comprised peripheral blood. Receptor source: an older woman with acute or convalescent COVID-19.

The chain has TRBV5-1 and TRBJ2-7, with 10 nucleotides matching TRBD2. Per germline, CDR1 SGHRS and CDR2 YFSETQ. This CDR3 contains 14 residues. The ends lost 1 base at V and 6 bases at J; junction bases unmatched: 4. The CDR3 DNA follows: TGCGCCAGCAGCTTGAAGCGGGGGGGCGGCGAGCAGTACTTC. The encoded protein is CASSLKRGGGEQYF. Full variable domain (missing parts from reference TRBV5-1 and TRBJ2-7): KAGVTQTPRYLIKTRGQQVTLSCSPISGHRSVSWYQQTPGQGLQFLFEYFSETQRNKGNFPGRFSGRQFSNSRSEMNVSTLELGDSALYLCASSLKRGGGEQYFGPGTRLTVT.

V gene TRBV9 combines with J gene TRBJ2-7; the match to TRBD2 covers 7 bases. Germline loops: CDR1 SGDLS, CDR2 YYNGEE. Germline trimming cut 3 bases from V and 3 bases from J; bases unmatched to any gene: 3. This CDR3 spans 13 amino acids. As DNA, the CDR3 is TGTGCCAGCAGCGGTGGGGACTACTACGAGCAGTACTTC. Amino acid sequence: CASSGGDYYEQYF.

The CDR3 reads CASSLGGVLSGNTIYF. CDR3 in DNA: TGTGCCAGCAGCTTAGGGGGGGTCCTCTCTGGAAACACCATATATTTT. This chain links TRBV7-2 with TRBJ1-3, with D tentatively TRBD1 (5 bases). This CDR3 spans 16 amino acids. Germline lookup yields CDR1 SGHTA and CDR2 FQGNSA. V was shortened by 1 base and J by 0 bases, with 10 bases between the two germline ends.

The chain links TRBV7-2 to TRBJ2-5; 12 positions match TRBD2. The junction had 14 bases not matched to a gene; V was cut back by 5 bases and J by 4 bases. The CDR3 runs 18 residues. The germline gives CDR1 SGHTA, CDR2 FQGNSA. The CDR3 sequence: CASSRRLAGEPGGETQYF. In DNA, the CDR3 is TGTGCCAGCAGCCGTCGACTAGCGGGGGAACCAGGGGGAGAGACCCAGTACTTC.

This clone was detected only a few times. This chain's CDR3 is CASKSLGRGRIYGYTF. In DNA, the CDR3 is TGTGCCAGCAAAAGCCTTGGGCGTGGTAGGATCTATGGCTACACCTTC. This rearrangement joins TRBV2 to TRBJ1-2; D ambiguous. Germline V gene lookup returns CDR1 SNHLY and CDR2 FYNNEI. V shed 7 bases and J shed 4 bases, with 22 bases lying between them. CDR3 size: 16 residues.

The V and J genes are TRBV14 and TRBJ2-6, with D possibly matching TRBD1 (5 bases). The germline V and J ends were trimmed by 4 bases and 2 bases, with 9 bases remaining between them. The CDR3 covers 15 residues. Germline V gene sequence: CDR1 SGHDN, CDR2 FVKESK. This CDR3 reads CASSPMGPGANVLTF. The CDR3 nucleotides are TGTGCCAGCAGCCCAATGGGGCCTGGGGCCAACGTCCTGACTTTC.

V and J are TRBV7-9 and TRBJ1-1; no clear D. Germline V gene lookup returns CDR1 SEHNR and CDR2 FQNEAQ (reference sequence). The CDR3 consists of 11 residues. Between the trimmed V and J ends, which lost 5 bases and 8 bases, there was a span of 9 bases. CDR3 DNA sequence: TGTGCCAGCAGCCTAAACTTGGAAGCTTTCTTT. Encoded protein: CASSLNLEAFF.

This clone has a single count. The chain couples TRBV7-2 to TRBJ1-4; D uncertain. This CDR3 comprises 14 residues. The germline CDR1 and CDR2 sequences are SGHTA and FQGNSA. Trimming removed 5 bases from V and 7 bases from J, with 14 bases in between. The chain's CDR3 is CASSPVGRSEKLFF. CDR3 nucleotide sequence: TGTGCCAGCAGCCCCGTTGGTAGGAGTGAAAAACTGTTTTTT.

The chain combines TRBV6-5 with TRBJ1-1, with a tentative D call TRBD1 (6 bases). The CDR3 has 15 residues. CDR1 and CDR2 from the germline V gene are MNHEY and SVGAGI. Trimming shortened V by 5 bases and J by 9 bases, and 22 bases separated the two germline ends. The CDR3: CASSPQGEGEVQAFF. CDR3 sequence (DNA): TGTGCCAGCAGTCCACAGGGTGAGGGGGAAGTGCAAGCTTTCTTT.

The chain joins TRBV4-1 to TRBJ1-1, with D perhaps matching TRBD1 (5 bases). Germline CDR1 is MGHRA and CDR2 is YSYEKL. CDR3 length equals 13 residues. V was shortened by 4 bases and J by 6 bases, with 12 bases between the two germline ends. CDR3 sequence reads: CASSLVGRAEAFF. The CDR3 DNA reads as TGCGCCAGCAGCCTCGTAGGCAGGGCTGAAGCTTTCTTT.

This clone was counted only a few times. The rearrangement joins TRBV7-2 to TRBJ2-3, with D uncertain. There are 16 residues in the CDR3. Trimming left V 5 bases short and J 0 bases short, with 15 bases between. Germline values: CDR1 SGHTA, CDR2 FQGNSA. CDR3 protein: CASSLYTATSTDTQYF. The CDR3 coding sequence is TGTGCCAGCAGCCTTTATACTGCAACCAGCACAGATACGCAGTATTTT.

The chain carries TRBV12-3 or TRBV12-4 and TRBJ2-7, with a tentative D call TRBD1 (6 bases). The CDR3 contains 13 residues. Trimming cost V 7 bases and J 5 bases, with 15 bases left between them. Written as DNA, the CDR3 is TGTGCCAGCATGGGCGCAGGGGCGAACGAGCAGTACTTC. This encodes CASMGAGANEQYF.

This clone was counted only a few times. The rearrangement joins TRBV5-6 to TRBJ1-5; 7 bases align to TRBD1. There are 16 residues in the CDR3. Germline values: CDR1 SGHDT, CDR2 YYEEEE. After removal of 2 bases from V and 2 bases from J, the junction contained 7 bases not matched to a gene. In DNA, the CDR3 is TGTGCCAGCAGCTTCCTAGGGGGCGCGGGCAATCAGCCCCAGCATTTT. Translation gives CASSFLGGAGNQPQHF.

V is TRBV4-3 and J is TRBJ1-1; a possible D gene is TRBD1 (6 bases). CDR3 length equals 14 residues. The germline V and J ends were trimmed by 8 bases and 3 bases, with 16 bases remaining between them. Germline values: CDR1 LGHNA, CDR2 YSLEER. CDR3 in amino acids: CASGRLDRDTEAFF. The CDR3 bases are TGCGCCAGCGGCAGACTGGACAGAGACACTGAAGCTTTCTTT.

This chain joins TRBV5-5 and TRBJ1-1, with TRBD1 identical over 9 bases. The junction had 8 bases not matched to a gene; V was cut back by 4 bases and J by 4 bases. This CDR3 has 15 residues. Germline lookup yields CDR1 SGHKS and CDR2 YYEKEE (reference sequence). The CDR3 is CASSITGQGPTEAFF. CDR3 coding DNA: TGTGCCAGCAGCATAACGGGACAGGGACCCACTGAAGCTTTCTTT. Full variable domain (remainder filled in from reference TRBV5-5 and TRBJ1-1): DAGVTQSPTHLIKTRGQQVTLRCSPISGHKSVSWYQQVLGQGPQFIFQYYEKEERGRGNFPDRFSARQFPNYSSELNVNALLLGDSALYLCASSITGQGPTEAFFGQGTRLTVV.

This CDR3 is CASSLSGGAGETQYF. CDR3 in DNA: TGTGCCAGCAGCTTAAGCGGGGGGGCCGGAGAGACCCAGTACTTC. J is TRBJ2-5 and V is TRBV7-3, with 9 positions matching TRBD2. The V and J ends lost 1 base and 4 bases, in that order; junction bases with no gene match: 4. The CDR3 covers 15 residues. In germline, CDR1 is SGHTA, CDR2 FQGTGA.

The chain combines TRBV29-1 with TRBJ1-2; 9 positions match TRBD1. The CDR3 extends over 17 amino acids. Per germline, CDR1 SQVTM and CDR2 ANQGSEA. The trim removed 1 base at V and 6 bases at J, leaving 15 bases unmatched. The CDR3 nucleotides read TGCAGCGTTGAAGCTCTACCCCTCGGGACAGGGACGGATGGCTACACCTTC. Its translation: CSVEALPLGTGTDGYTF.